These T cell receptor beta chains were read from a single sample in a study of shared clonotypes between healthy human individuals. Some clones are missing from TCRdb's copy, which holds only in-frame ones; the method was immunoSEQ multiplex PCR. The sample yields a few hundred thousand clones, roughly three quarters seen once. Sequencing was performed on PBMCs. Receptors originate from a woman aged 40 to 50 in good health. Some clones in this sample may be carry-over from other donors' samples. The CDR3 runs from the conserved cysteine through the conserved F or W. A D gene is named only where the DNA matches it firmly. The size field is filled for only some rows; it gives once, few, many or a size class.

clone_size	j_call	v_call	d_call	cdr3_aa	cdr3_nt
-	TRBJ2-6	TRBV7-9	TRBD1	CASSLGTGVHSGANVLTF	TGTGCCAGCAGCCTAGGGACAGGGGTGCACTCTGGGGCCAACGTCCTGACTTTC
few	TRBJ2-1	TRBV6-4	TRBD2	CASSDSGGSGSGEQFF	TGTGCCAGCAGTGACTCCGGCGGGAGTGGTTCAGGGGAGCAGTTCTTC
-	TRBJ2-2	TRBV5-1	-	CASSPPVATNTGELFF	TGCGCCAGCAGCCCCCCGGTGGCAACTAACACCGGGGAGCTGTTTTTT
-	TRBJ2-1	TRBV4-3	-	CASSPRSLHYNEQFF	TGCGCCAGCAGCCCCCGCAGCCTTCATTACAATGAGCAGTTCTTC
-	TRBJ2-1	TRBV11-1	TRBD2	CASSPSGRTYNEQFF	TGTGCCAGCAGCCCCAGCGGGAGGACCTACAATGAGCAGTTCTTC
-	TRBJ1-5	TRBV7-3	-	CAGMGNQPQHF	TGTGCCGGCATGGGTAATCAGCCCCAGCATTTT
once	TRBJ1-1	TRBV30	-	CAWMGAGSMNTEAFF	TGTGCCTGGATGGGGGCAGGGTCCATGAACACTGAAGCTTTCTTT
-	TRBJ1-5	TRBV28	-	CASGVNQLSDQPQHF	TGTGCCAGTGGGGTAAATCAACTCAGCGATCAGCCCCAGCATTTT
-	TRBJ2-2	TRBV2	-	CASSLESVTGELFF	TGTGCCAGCAGTCTAGAGTCGGTCACCGGGGAGCTGTTTTTT
-	TRBJ2-7	TRBV11-2	-	CASSLAGGAYEQYF	TGTGCCAGCAGCTTAGCAGGGGGGGCCTACGAGCAGTACTTC
-	TRBJ2-7	TRBV27	-	CASSLRGNKYEQYF	TGTGCCAGCAGTTTACGGGGGAACAAGTACGAGCAGTACTTC
-	TRBJ2-7	TRBV2	-	CASREGRGPYEQYF	TGTGCCAGCAGAGAGGGCAGGGGCCCCTACGAGCAGTACTTC
-	TRBJ2-7	TRBV5-1	-	CASSPLGKPHEQYF	TGCGCCAGCAGCCCGCTCGGCAAACCCCACGAGCAGTACTTC
-	TRBJ2-1	TRBV2	TRBD2	CASTYSGQPGLADYNEQFF	TGTGCCAGCACCTACTCGGGACAACCGGGACTAGCGGATTACAATGAGCAGTTCTTC
-	TRBJ2-7	TRBV5-1	-	CASSLGSPGPYEQYF	TGCGCCAGCAGCTTAGGGTCTCCTGGACCGTACGAGCAGTACTTC
-	TRBJ1-1	TRBV6-4	-	CASSYSLDTEAFF	TGTGCCAGCAGTTACAGTCTGGACACTGAAGCTTTCTTT
-	TRBJ2-1	TRBV7-6	TRBD1	CASSGPPTGNEQFF	TGTGCCAGCAGCGGACCTCCGACAGGGAATGAGCAGTTCTTC
-	TRBJ2-1	TRBV18	TRBD1	CASSPGQGGYNEQFF	TGTGCCAGCTCACCAGGACAGGGGGGTTACAATGAGCAGTTCTTC
-	TRBJ2-5	TRBV9	TRBD2	CASSVATTSGQETQYF	TGTGCCAGCAGCGTAGCTACAACTAGCGGACAAGAGACCCAGTACTTC
-	TRBJ2-6	TRBV28	TRBD1	CASSSRGLSGTGGFGANVLTF	TGTGCCAGCAGTTCCCGGGGACTATCCGGGACAGGGGGCTTTGGGGCCAACGTCCTGACTTTC
-	TRBJ2-2	TRBV27	-	CASTPSGGGLRTGELFF	TGTGCCAGCACCCCCTCGGGAGGGGGCTTACGTACCGGGGAGCTGTTTTTT
once	TRBJ2-5	TRBV4-3	-	CASSQGLQSESQYF	TGCGCCAGCAGCCAAGGGTTGCAGTCCGAGTCCCAGTACTTC
-	TRBJ2-7	TRBV5-6	TRBD2	CASSLTGTSGIYEQYF	TGTGCCAGCAGCTTGACCGGGACTAGCGGGATTTACGAGCAGTACTTC
-	TRBJ1-4	TRBV5-1	-	CASSLDRVDEKLFF	TGCGCCAGCAGCTTGGACAGGGTGGATGAAAAACTGTTTTTT
many	TRBJ1-5	TRBV30	TRBD1	CAWRVQGNIGNQPQHF	TGTGCCTGGAGGGTACAGGGGAACATAGGCAATCAGCCCCAGCATTTT
few	TRBJ2-7	TRBV5-1	TRBD1	CASSLGIDRAHEQYF	TGCGCCAGCAGCTTGGGGATAGACAGGGCCCACGAGCAGTACTTC
-	TRBJ2-1	TRBV6-1	-	CASSEERDYNEQFF	TGTGCCAGCAGTGAAGAGAGAGACTACAATGAGCAGTTCTTC
-	TRBJ2-3	TRBV7-3	-	CASSLLGTDTQYF	TGTGCCAGCAGCTTATTAGGCACAGATACGCAGTATTTT
-	TRBJ2-1	TRBV5-1	TRBD2	CASSSEPGLEQFF	TGCGCCAGCAGCTCTGAGCCGGGACTAGAGCAGTTCTTC
-	TRBJ2-1	TRBV2	-	CASSEWSQREQFF	TGTGCCAGCAGTGAGTGGTCACAGCGTGAGCAGTTCTTC